This TCR beta chain was identified in a study of blood T cells in healthy people across ages. Study findings and constraints: Strongly correlated with naive T cell percentage was TCR beta diversity. Calculation of diversity from one million T cells yielded estimates considered to be underestimates.

This clonotype was observed a few times. Its antigen is unidentified. Next came a second PCR, run for about 7 to 12 cycles, which used a sample-barcoded 5' primer along with a J-beta primer mix. TCRdb reprocessed the 5' RACE reads via MiXCR and lists one record per CDR3 protein. Here the sample spans 1.5 million to 2 million distinct CDR3 sequences, roughly 32% being singletons. This CDR3 is built from 15 residues. In germline, CDR1 is DFQATT, CDR2 SNEGSKA (reference sequence). The sequenced sample consisted of blood. The receptor was isolated from a woman aged 30 to 39 in good health. This chain links TRBV20-1 with TRBJ1-2; D not resolved. In nucleotides, the CDR3 is TGCACTCGAAGCCGCCCTGACCTCACTCGGGCTGGCTACACCTTC. Its translation is CTRSRPDLTRAGYTF.